This TCR beta chain emerged from a study of T cell clonotyping in hematopoietic cell transplantation. General study points: Cells were unsorted, so CD4 and CD8 contributions were not separated. After transplant, recipient diversity fell while pathologically expanded clonotypes grew through day 180. At the given depth, recipient repertoires were over 97% de novo clonotypes.

In the case of this clone: Its antigen is not identified.

Assay used: immunoSEQ multiplex PCR; TCRdb lists only in-frame clones, some missing. Of about 16,000 clones detected, about nine tenths appear once; the ten largest clones hold 2.5% to 3%. V was clipped by 4 bases and J by 5 bases, with 13 bases between them. Germline values: CDR1 MDHEN, CDR2 SYDVKM. The CDR3 is 14 amino acids. This receptor was identified in a man aged 50-59 years in good health. Some clones in this sample may be carry-over from other donors' samples. Sequenced: peripheral blood mononuclear cells. V is TRBV28 and J is TRBJ2-3; D perhaps matches TRBD2 (6 bases). The CDR3 is CASSSRDSRDTQYF. The CDR3, as DNA: TGTGCCAGCAGTTCCCGGGACTCCAGAGATACGCAGTATTTT.